These 21 T cell receptor beta chains originate from one sample sequenced in a study of T-cell reconstitution after alpha-beta-depleted transplantation in children. TCRbeta library construction was performed incorporating unique molecular identifiers. TCRdb reprocessed the PCR reads via MiXCR and lists one record per CDR3 protein. In the table there are around 400,000 distinct CDR3 sequences, over 20% of which are singletons. The specimen was PBMCs from the stem cell graft donor, collected from the stem cell graft. These receptors were taken from a human donor who donated a stem cell graft to a child with acute myeloid leukemia.

This clonotype was picked up many times. CDR3 sequence (DNA): TGCAGCGTCGGACTAGCGAACACCGGGGAGCTGTTTTTT. Amino acid sequence: CSVGLANTGELFF. The gene calls are TRBV29-1 and TRBJ2-2; TRBD2 aligns across 7 bases. The CDR3 is 13 residues long. Germline CDR1 and CDR2: SQVTM and ANQGSEA. V lost 6 bases to trimming and J lost 0 bases; unmatched junction nucleotides: 1.

This clonotype was recorded a few times. The rearrangement uses TRBV12-3 or TRBV12-4 and TRBJ1-5, with D possibly being TRBD1 (6 bases). Between the trimmed V and J ends, which lost 5 bases and 4 bases, there was a span of 12 bases. The CDR3 spans 14 residues. The CDR3 loop is CASSPPGANQPQHF. The CDR3, as DNA: TGTGCCAGCAGTCCCCCGGGGGCTAATCAGCCCCAGCATTTT.

J is TRBJ2-7 and V is TRBV7-9; 9 nucleotides line up with TRBD1. Trimming cost V 4 bases and J 5 bases; bases outside gene matches: 12. The germline V gene encodes CDR1 SEHNR and CDR2 FQNEAQ (reference sequence). This CDR3 is 16 amino acids long. The CDR3 coding sequence is TGTGCCAGCAGCTCCATAAGGCGGGACAGGGCCCACGAGCAGTACTTC. Residues: CASSSIRRDRAHEQYF.

The chain recombines TRBV4-2 with TRBJ1-6; 10 bases agree with TRBD1. The CDR3 covers 20 residues. Per germline, CDR1 LGHNA and CDR2 YNFKEQ. The trim removed 0 bases at V and 0 bases at J, leaving 8 bases unmatched. DNA for the CDR3: TGTGCCAGCAGCCAAGAACCGGGACAGGGGTTATCCTCCTATAATTCACCCCTCCACTTT. Translating gives CASSQEPGQGLSSYNSPLHF.

In this sample, this clonotype turned up a few times. The chain joins TRBV24-1 to TRBJ2-3, with D uncertain. There are 16 residues in the CDR3. Looked up from germline, CDR1 is KGHDR and CDR2 is SFDVKD. V lost 5 bases, J lost 0 bases, and 14 bases lay in between. CDR3 sequence reads: CATSGPYTSSTDTQYF. DNA for the CDR3: TGTGCCACCAGTGGGCCCTACACATCTAGCACAGATACGCAGTATTTT.

This clonotype was detected only a few times. The chain couples TRBV20-1 to TRBJ2-5; D unresolved. Trimming removed 6 bases from V and 2 bases from J, with 4 bases in between. Germline lookup yields CDR1 DFQATT and CDR2 SNEGSKA (reference sequence). This CDR3 comprises 10 residues. CDR3 amino acids: CSAEQETQYF. DNA of the CDR3: TGCAGTGCAGAACAAGAGACCCAGTACTTC.

Turning to this clonotype: Being one base from a much bigger clone, this may be a read error. This chain uses TRBV28 with TRBJ1-5; D is undetermined. Trimming cost V 0 bases and J 4 bases, with 1 base left between them. The CDR3 extends over 12 amino acids. Germline CDR1 is MDHEN and CDR2 is SYDVKM. The CDR3 sequence: CASSLWNQPQHF. Written as DNA, the CDR3 is TGTGCCAGCAGTTTATGGAATCAGCCCCAGCATTTT.

This clonotype showed up just once. V gene TRBV20-1 combines with J gene TRBJ2-4; 10 nucleotides match TRBD2. The CDR3 loop spans 16 amino acids. Germline CDR1 reads DFQATT; CDR2 reads SNEGSKA (reference sequence). CDR3 region: CCARPYSGRAKNIQYF. CDR3 DNA sequence: TGCTGCGCTAGGCCTTATAGCGGGAGGGCCAAAAACATTCAGTACTTC.

The rearrangement uses TRBV7-2 and TRBJ1-1; D uncertain. CDR3 length: 15 amino acids. From germline, CDR1 is SGHTA and CDR2 FQGNSA. Trimming removed 7 bases at V and 0 bases at J, with 15 bases between. The CDR3 region is CASTDNHVLNTEAFF. DNA of the CDR3: TGTGCCAGCACCGATAACCACGTTTTGAACACTGAAGCTTTCTTT.

This clonotype was seen only a few times. The DNA of the CDR3 is TGTGCCAGCAGGCTACAGGGGGCTGGTGAAGCTTTCTTT. Translated: CASRLQGAGEAFF. This rearrangement joins TRBV12-3 or TRBV12-4 to TRBJ1-1, with TRBD1 identical over 9 bases. The CDR3 length is 13 residues. V trimming: 6 bases; J trimming: 7 bases; junction bases outside the gene matches: 6.

This clonotype was seen a handful of times. The chain combines TRBV4-3 with TRBJ2-7; TRBD1 agrees at 8 bases. The CDR3 contains 14 residues. Trimming cost V 2 bases and J 5 bases; bases outside gene matches: 5. Germline CDR1 reads LGHNA; CDR2 reads YSLEER. As DNA, the CDR3 is TGCGCCAGCAGCCAACCCGGACAGGGAAACGAGCAGTACTTC. This codes for CASSQPGQGNEQYF.

This chain joins TRBV12-3 or TRBV12-4 and TRBJ1-2; TRBD1 matches at 7 bases. CDR3 length: 13 amino acids. The trim removed 5 bases at V and 8 bases at J, leaving 8 bases unmatched. The CDR3 is CASSVGTARGYTF. CDR3 sequence (DNA): TGTGCCAGCAGTGTTGGGACAGCTCGGGGCTACACCTTC.

This clonotype was counted between two and nine times. This chain uses TRBV20-1 with TRBJ2-3; 8 bases align to TRBD2. The CDR3 length is 16 residues. Looked up from germline, CDR1 is DFQATT and CDR2 is SNEGSKA (reference sequence). V trimming: 3 bases; J trimming: 5 bases; junction bases outside the gene matches: 13. The CDR3 DNA is TGCAGTGCTAGTTCGCCCCCCTCGCTAGCGGGAGATACGCAGTATTTT. Its translation: CSASSPPSLAGDTQYF.

This clonotype has more than one count but fewer than ten. This chain links TRBV12-3 or TRBV12-4 with TRBJ2-5; D may be TRBD1 (8 bases). V lost 3 bases, J lost 7 bases, and 18 bases lay in between. The CDR3 runs 15 residues. In DNA, the CDR3 is TGTGCCAGCAGTTTTGGACAGGGAGGGTCGTGGACCCAGTACTTC. It is translated as CASSFGQGGSWTQYF.

This sequence joins TRBV29-1 and TRBJ2-4; D unclear. The CDR3 has 14 amino acids. Germline V lookup: CDR1 SQVTM, CDR2 ANQGSEA. Trimming pared 5 bases from V and 0 bases from J, leaving 11 bases between. CDR3 coding DNA: TGCAGCGTTACAGAAGCGTTAGCCAAAAACATTCAGTACTTC. Amino acids: CSVTEALAKNIQYF. The full variable domain, with the rest looked up from reference TRBV29-1 and TRBJ2-4, is SAVISQKPSRDICQRGTSLTIQCQVDSQVTMMFWYRQQPGQSLTLIATANQGSEATYESGFVIDKFPISRPNLTFSTLTVSNMSPEDSSIYLCSVTEALAKNIQYFGAGTRLSVL.

The sample holds a few counts of this clonotype. The chain recombines TRBV6-5 with TRBJ2-7; 8 bases agree with TRBD1. This CDR3 has 16 amino acids. With V trimmed by 4 bases and J by 1 base, 9 bases remained unmatched. The V gene's germline CDR1 is MNHEY and CDR2 SVGAGI. CDR3 protein: CASSLGTGHLSYEQYF. CDR3 nucleotide sequence: TGTGCCAGCAGTTTGGGGACAGGACACCTTTCCTACGAGCAGTACTTC.

This sequence joins TRBV15 and TRBJ2-7; TRBD1 or TRBD2 may be the D gene (6 bases each). V shed 4 bases and J shed 4 bases, with 17 bases lying between them. The CDR3 totals 15 residues. Looked up from germline, CDR1 is LNHNV and CDR2 is YYDKDF (reference sequence). CDR3 sequence: CATSIGISGAYEQYF. CDR3 in DNA: TGTGCCACCAGCATTGGGATTTCGGGGGCGTACGAGCAGTACTTC.

The gene calls are TRBV12-3 or TRBV12-4 and TRBJ1-1; no firm D call. The CDR3 is 12 residues long. V was clipped by 0 bases and J by 8 bases, with 7 bases between them. CDR3 DNA sequence: TGTGCCAGCAGTTTAGCCGGACCCGAAGCTTTCTTT. Its translation: CASSLAGPEAFF.

The table lists this clonotype with many counts. The chain couples TRBV29-1 to TRBJ2-1, with a possible D match to TRBD2 (6 bases). Deletions cut 7 bases from V and 2 bases from J, with 12 bases between. This CDR3 is built from 13 residues. Germline CDR1 reads SQVTM; CDR2 reads ANQGSEA. The CDR3 protein is CSGSGLAYNEQFF. The CDR3 nucleotides read TGCAGCGGCTCGGGACTCGCCTACAATGAGCAGTTCTTC.

Ten or more counts support this clonotype. V is TRBV12-3 or TRBV12-4 and J is TRBJ1-5, with D uncertain. CDR3 length: 15 residues. V was pared by 6 bases and J by 1 base, with 13 bases between. CDR3 in DNA: TGTGCCAGCAGCTCTAGCGGTGGGAGCAATCAGCCCCAGCATTTT. This sequence encodes CASSSSGGSNQPQHF.

This clonotype was seen a handful of times. The chain recombines TRBV20-1 with TRBJ1-6; D is perhaps TRBD1 (6 bases). CDR3 length: 13 amino acids. The germline gives CDR1 DFQATT, CDR2 SNEGSKA (reference sequence). Trimming took 3 bases from V and 10 from J, leaving 13 bases between them. Written as DNA, the CDR3 is TGCAGTGCTAGCCCGGGACACAGGTCACCCCTCCACTTT. Protein sequence: CSASPGHRSPLHF.